This T cell receptor (beta chain) was sequenced for a study of blood T cell repertoires in COVID-19. About the research overall: Specimens from acute and convalescent COVID-19 originated in the United States, Italy and Spain.

Original processing methods: Nucleated cell counts were estimated from reference gene primer amplification. Generated by immunoSEQ multiplex PCR, the TCRdb table keeps only in-frame clones and is missing some. Clonal size and the V and J genes are those of that table, whereas D and trimming came from the DNA. The profile covers 110,000 to 150,000 clones, with about 86% appearing a single time and 7.5% to 8.5% taken by the ten largest. There are 16 residues in the CDR3. Germline V gene data show CDR1 as SGDLS and CDR2 as YYNGEE. The V and J ends lost 3 bases and 7 bases, in that order; junction bases with no gene match: 10. This clone was observed once.

The genes are TRBV9 and TRBJ1-6; 7 positions agree with TRBD1. The source of this sequence is a human donor in a cohort sampled during active COVID-19. Sequenced material: peripheral blood. In nucleotides, the CDR3 is TGTGCCAGCAGCGCCCACCCCCAGGGGGAAAATTCACCCCTCCACTTT. Residues: CASSAHPQGENSPLHF.